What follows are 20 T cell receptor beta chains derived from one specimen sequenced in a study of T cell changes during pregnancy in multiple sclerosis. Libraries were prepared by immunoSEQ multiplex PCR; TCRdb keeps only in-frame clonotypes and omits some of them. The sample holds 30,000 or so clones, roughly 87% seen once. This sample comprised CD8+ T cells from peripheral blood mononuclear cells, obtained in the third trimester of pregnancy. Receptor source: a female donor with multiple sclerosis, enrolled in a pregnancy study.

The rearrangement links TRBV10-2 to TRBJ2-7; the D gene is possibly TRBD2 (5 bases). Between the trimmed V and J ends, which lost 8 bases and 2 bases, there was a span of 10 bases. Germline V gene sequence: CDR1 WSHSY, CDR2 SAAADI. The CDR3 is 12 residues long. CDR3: CASVGSTYEQYF. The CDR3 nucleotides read TGCGCCAGCGTAGGGAGTACCTACGAGCAGTACTTC.

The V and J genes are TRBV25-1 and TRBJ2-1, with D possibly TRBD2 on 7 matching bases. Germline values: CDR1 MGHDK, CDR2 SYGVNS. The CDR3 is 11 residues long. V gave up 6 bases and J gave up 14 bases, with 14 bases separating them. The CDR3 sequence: CASRFGGLKFF. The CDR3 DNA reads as TGTGCCAGCAGGTTCGGGGGGCTTAAGTTCTTC. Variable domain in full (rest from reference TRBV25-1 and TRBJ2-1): EADIYQTPRYLVIGTGKKITLECSQTMGHDKMYWYQQDPGMELHLIHYSYGVNSTEKGDLSSESTVSRIRTEHFPLTLESARPSHTSQYLCASRFGGLKFFGPGTRLTVL.

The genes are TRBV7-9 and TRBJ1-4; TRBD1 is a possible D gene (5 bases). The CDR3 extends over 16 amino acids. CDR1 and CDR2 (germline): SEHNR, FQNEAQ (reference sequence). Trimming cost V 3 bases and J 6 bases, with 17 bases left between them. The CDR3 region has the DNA TGTGCCAGCAGCTTGAGCCGGGGGTCGGGGGATGAAAAACTGTTTTTT. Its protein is CASSLSRGSGDEKLFF.

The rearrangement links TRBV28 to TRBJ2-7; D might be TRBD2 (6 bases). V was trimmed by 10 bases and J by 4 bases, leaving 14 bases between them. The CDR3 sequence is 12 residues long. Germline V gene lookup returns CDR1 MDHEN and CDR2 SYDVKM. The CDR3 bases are TGTGCCACAAAGCGGGCTAAGTACGAGCAGTACTTC. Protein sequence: CATKRAKYEQYF.

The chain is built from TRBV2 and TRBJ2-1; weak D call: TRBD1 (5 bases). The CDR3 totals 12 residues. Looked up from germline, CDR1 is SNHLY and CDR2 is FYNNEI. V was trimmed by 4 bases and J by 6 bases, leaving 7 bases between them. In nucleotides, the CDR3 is TGTGCCAGCAGTGTGACAGTCAATGAGCAGTTCTTC. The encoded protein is CASSVTVNEQFF.

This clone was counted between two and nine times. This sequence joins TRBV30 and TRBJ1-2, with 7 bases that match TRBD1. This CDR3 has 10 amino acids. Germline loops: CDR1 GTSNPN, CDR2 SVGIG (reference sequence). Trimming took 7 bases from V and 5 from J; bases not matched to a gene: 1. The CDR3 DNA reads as TGTGCCTACAGGGGTTATGGCTACACCTTC. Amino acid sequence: CAYRGYGYTF.

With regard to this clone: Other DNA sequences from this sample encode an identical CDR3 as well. CDR3 residues: CASSQDRQGGGYTF. CDR3 in DNA: TGCGCCAGCAGCCAAGATCGGCAGGGCGGTGGCTACACCTTC. The chain is built from TRBV4-1 and TRBJ1-2; D perhaps matches TRBD1 (5 bases). V dropped 0 bases and J dropped 7 bases, with 12 bases sitting between them. The CDR3 covers 14 residues. Germline loops: CDR1 MGHRA, CDR2 YSYEKL.

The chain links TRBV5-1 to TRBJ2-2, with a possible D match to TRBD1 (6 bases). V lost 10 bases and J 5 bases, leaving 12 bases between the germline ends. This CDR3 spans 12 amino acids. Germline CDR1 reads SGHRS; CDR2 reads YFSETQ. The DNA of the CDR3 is TGCGCCGTCCTACAGGGTACCGGGGAGCTGTTTTTT. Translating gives CAVLQGTGELFF.

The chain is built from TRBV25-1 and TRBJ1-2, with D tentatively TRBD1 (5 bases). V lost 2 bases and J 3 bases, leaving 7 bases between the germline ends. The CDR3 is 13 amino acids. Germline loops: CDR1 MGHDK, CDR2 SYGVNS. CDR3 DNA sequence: TGTGCCAGCAGTGAAGGACACTACTATGGCTACACCTTC. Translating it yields CASSEGHYYGYTF.

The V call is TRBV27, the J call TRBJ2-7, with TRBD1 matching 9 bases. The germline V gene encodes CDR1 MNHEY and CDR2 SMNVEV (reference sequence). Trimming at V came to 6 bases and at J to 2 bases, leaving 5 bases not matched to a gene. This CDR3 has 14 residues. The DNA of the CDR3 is TGTGCCAGCAGAACCGGGACAGGGCCCTACGAGCAGTACTTC. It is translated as CASRTGTGPYEQYF.

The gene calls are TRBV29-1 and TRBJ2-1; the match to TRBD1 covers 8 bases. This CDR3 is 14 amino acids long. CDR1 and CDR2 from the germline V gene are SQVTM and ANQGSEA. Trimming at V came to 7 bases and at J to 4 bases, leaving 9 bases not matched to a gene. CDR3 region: CSGGRTGKYNEQFF. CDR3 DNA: TGCAGCGGCGGACGGACAGGGAAATACAATGAGCAGTTCTTC.

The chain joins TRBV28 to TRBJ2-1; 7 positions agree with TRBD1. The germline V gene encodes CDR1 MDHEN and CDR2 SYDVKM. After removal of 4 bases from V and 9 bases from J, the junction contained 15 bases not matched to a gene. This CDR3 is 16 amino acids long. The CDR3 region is CASSSAGTERSGEQFF. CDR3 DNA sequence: TGTGCCAGCAGTTCAGCCGGGACAGAGCGTTCTGGTGAGCAGTTCTTC. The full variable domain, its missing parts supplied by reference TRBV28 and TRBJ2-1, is DVKVTQSSRYLVKRTGEKVFLECVQDMDHENMFWYRQDPGLGLRLIYFSYDVKMKEKGDIPEGYSVSREKKERFSLILESASTNQTSMYLCASSSAGTERSGEQFFGPGTRLTVL.

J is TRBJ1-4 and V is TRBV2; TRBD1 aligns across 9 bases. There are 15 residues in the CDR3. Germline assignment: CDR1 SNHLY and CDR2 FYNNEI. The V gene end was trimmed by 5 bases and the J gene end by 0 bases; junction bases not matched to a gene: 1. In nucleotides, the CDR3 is TGTGCCAGCAGTCGGGACAGGGCAACTAATGAAAAACTGTTTTTT. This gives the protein CASSRDRATNEKLFF.

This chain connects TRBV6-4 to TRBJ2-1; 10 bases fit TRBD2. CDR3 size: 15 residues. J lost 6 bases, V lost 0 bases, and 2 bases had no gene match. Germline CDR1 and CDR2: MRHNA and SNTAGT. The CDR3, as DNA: TGTGCCAGCAGTGACTCAGCGGGGGGGCCCAATGAGCAGTTCTTC. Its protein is CASSDSAGGPNEQFF.

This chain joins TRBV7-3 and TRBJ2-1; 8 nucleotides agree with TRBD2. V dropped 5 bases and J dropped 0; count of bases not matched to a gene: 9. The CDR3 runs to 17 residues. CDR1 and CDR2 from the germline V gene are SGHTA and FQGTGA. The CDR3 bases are TGTGCCAGCAGCCCCCTTAGCGGGGCCGACTCCTACAATGAGCAGTTCTTC. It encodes CASSPLSGADSYNEQFF.

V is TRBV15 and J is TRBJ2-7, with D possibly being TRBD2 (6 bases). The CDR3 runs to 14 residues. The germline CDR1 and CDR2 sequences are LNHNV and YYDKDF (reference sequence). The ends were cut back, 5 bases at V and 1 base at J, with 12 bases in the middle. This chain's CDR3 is CATSPIGTSYEQYF. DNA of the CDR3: TGTGCCACCAGCCCTATAGGGACTTCCTACGAGCAGTACTTC.

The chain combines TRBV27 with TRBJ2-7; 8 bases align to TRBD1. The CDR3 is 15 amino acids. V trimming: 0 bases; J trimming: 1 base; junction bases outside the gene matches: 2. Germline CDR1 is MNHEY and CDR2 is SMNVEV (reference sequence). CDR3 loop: CASSLSRTGSYEQYF. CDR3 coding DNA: TGTGCCAGCAGTTTATCCCGGACAGGGTCCTACGAGCAGTACTTC.

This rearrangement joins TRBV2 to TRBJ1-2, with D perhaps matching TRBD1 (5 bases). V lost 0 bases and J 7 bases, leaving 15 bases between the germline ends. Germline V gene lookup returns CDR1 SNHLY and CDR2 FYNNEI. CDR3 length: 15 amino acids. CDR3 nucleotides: TGTGCCAGCAGTGAAGCGCGGGGGGGATCTGTTGGCTACACCTTC. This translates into CASSEARGGSVGYTF.

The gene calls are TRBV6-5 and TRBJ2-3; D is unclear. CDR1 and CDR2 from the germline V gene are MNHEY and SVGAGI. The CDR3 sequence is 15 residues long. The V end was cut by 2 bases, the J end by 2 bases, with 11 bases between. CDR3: CASSYATSSTDTQYF. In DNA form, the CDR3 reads TGTGCCAGCAGTTACGCTACTTCTTCCACAGATACGCAGTATTTT.

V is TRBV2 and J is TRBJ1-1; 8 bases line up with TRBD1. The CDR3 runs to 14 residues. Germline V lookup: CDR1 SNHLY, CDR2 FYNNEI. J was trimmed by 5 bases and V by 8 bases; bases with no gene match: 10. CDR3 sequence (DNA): TGTGCCAGCCGTTTCGGACAGGGAGGGACTGAAGCTTTCTTT. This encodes CASRFGQGGTEAFF.